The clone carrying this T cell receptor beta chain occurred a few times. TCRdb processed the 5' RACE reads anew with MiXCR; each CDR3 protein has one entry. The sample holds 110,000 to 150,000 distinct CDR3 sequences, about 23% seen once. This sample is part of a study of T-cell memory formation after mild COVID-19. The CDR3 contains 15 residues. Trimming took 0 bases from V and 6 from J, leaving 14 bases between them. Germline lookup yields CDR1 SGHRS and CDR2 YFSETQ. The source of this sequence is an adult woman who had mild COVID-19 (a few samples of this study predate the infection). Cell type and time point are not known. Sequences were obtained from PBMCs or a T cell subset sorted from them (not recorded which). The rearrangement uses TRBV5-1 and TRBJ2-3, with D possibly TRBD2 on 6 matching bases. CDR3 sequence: CASSLVVASVDTQYF. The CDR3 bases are TGCGCCAGCAGCTTGGTTGTTGCTAGCGTGGATACGCAGTATTTT.